What follows is one T cell receptor (beta chain) and its context. Its cognate antigen is unknown. Sequenced by immunoSEQ multiplex PCR; TCRdb stores in-frame clones only, minus some. The table records over 70,000 clones, 88% of them present only once. The sample originates from a study of T cell responses to AZD1222 COVID-19 vaccine. Study overall: Whether given at about 4 or about 12 weeks, second doses were pooled. The study's findings and limits: Sampling that yielded the repertoires occurred only after the peak T cell response. Increased Spike-specific TCR breadth and depth were observed after two AZD1222 doses.

This CDR3 comprises 16 residues. Trimming at V came to 0 bases and at J to 4 bases, leaving 5 bases not matched to a gene. Germline CDR1 and CDR2: SGHTA and FQGTGA. This sequence was found in an adult in good health. The V call is TRBV7-3, the J call TRBJ2-7, with TRBD2 matching 11 bases. Sample: peripheral blood, taken on day 0 of AZD1222 vaccination. CDR3 in DNA: TGTGCCAGCAGCTTAACATTCACTAGCGGGAGTTACGAGCAGTACTTC. This encodes CASSLTFTSGSYEQYF.